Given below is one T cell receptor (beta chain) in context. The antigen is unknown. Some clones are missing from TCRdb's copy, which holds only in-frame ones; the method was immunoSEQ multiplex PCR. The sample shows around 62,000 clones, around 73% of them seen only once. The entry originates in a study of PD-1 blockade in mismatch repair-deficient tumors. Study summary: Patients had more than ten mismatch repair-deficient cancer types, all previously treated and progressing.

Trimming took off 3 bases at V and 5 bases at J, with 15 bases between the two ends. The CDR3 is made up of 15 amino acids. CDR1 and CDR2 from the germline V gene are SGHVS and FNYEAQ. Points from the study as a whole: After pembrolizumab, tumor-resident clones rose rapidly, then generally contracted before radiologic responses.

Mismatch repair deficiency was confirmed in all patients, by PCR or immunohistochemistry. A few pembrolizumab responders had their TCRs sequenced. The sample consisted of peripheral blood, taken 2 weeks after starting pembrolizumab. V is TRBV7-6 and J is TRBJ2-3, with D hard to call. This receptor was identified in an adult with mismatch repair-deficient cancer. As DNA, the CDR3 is TGTGCCAGCAGCTTCACGACTGCCGTGGGAGATACGCAGTATTTT. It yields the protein CASSFTTAVGDTQYF.